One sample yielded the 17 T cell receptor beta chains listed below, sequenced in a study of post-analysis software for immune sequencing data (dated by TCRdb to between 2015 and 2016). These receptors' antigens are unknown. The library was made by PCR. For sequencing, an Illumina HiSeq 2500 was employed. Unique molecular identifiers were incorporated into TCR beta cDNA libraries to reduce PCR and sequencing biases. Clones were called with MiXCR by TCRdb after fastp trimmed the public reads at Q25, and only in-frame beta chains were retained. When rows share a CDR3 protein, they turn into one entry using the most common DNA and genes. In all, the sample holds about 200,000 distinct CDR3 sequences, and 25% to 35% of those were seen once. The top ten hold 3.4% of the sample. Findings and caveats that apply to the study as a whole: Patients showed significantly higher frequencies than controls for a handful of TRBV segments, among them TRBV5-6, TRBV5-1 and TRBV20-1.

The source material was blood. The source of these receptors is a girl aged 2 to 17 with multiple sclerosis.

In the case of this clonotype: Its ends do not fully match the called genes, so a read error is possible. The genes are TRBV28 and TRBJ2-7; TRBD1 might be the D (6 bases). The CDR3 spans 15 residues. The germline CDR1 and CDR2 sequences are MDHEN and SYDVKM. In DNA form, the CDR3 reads TGTGCCAGCAGTTCCCACGTACAGGGCTCCCACGAGCAGTACTTC. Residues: CASSSHVQGSHEQYF.

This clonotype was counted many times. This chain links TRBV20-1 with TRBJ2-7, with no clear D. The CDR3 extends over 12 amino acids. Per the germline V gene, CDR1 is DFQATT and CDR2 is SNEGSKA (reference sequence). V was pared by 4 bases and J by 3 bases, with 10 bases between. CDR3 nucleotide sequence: TGCAGTGCTAAACGAGAGAACTACGAGCAGTACTTC. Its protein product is CSAKRENYEQYF.

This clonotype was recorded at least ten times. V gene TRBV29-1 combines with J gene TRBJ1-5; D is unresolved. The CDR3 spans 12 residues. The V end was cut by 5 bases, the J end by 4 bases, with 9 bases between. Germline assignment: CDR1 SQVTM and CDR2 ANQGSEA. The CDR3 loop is CSVRTENQPQHF. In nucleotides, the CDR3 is TGCAGCGTTCGGACGGAAAATCAGCCCCAGCATTTT.

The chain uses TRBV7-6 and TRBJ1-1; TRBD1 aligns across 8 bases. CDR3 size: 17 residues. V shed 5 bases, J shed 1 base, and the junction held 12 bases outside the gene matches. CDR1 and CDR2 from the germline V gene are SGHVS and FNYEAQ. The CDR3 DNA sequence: TGTGCCAGCAGCCTCCTTCGAGGGGGGACAGGGAACACTGAAGCTTTCTTT. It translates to CASSLLRGGTGNTEAFF. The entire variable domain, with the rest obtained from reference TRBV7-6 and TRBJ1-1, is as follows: GAGVSQSPRYKVTKRGQDVALRCDPISGHVSLYWYRQALGQGPEFLTYFNYEAQQDKSGLPNDRFSAERPEGSISTLTIQRTEQRDSAMYRCASSLLRGGTGNTEAFFGQGTRLTVV.

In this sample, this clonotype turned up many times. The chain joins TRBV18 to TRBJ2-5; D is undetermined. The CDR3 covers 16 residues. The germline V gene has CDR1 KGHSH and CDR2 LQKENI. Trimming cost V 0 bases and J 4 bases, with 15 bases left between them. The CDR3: CASSPPEVGARETQYF. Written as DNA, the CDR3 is TGTGCCAGCTCACCACCTGAGGTTGGAGCAAGAGAGACCCAGTACTTC.

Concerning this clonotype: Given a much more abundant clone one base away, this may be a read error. This chain's CDR3 is CASSLGYRGSYEQFF. The CDR3 DNA reads as TGTGCCAGCAGCTTGGGGTACAGGGGGTCCTACGAGCAGTTCTTC. The chain uses TRBV7-2 and TRBJ2-1; 8 nucleotides align to TRBD1. The germline CDR1 and CDR2 sequences are SGHTA and FQGNSA. The CDR3 totals 15 residues. Trimming cost V 3 bases and J 10 bases; bases outside gene matches: 11.

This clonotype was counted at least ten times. This CDR3 is CSVVVPPNEQFF. The CDR3 nucleotides are TGCAGCGTTGTCGTCCCTCCGAATGAGCAGTTCTTC. The J gene is TRBJ2-1, the V gene TRBV29-1; no firm D call. The CDR3 is made up of 12 amino acids. The V end lost 4 bases, the J end lost 7 bases, and 11 bases lay between the germline ends. CDR1 is SQVTM, CDR2 ANQGSEA, per germline.

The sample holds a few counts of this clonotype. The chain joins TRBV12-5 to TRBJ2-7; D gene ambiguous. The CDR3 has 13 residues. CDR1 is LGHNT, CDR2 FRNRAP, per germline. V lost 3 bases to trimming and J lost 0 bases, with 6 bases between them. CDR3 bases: TGTGCTAGTGGTTTAGAGAACTCCTACGAGCAGTACTTC. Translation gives CASGLENSYEQYF. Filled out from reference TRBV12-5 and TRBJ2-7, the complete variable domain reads DARVTQTPRHKVTEMGQEVTMRCQPILGHNTVFWYRQTMMQGLELLAYFRNRAPLDDSGMPKDRFSAEMPDATLATLKIQPSEPRDSAVYFCASGLENSYEQYFGPGTRLTVT.

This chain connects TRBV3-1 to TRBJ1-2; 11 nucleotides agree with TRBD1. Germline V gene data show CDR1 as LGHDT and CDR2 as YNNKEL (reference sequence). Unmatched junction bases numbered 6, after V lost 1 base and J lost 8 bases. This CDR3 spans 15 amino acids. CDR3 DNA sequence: TGTGCCAGCAGCCAAGCCGGACAGGGGGCGCGGGGCTACACCTTC. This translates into CASSQAGQGARGYTF.

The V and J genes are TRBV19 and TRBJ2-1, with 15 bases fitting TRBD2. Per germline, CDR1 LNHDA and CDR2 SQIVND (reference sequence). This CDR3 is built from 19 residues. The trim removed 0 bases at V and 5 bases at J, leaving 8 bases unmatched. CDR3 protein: CASSIDPRTSGRGNNEQFF. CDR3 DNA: TGTGCCAGTAGTATAGACCCCCGGACTAGCGGGAGGGGGAACAATGAGCAGTTCTTC.

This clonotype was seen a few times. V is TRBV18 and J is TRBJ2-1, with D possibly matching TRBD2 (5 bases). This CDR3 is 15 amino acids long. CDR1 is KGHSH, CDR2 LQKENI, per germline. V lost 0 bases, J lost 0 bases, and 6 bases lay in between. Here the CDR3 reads CASSPPGSSYNEQFF. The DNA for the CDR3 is TGTGCCAGCTCACCACCAGGGAGCTCCTACAATGAGCAGTTCTTC. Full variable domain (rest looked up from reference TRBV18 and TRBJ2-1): NAGVMQNPRHLVRRRGQEARLRCSPMKGHSHVYWYRQLPEEGLKFMVYLQKENIIDESGMPKERFSAEFPKEGPSILRIQQVVRGDSAAYFCASSPPGSSYNEQFFGPGTRLTVL.

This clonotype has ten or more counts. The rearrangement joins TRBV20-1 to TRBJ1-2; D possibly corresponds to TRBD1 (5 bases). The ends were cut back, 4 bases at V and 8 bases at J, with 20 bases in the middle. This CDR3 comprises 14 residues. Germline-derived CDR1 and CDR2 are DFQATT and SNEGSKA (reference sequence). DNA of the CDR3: TGCAGTGCTACGGAGGGGACCCCTAGAGGAGGCTACACCTTC. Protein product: CSATEGTPRGGYTF.

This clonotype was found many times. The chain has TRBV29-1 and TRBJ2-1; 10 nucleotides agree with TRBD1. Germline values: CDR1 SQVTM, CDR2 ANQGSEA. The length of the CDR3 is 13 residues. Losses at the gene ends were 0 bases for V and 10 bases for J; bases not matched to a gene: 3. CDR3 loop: CSVEELTGGEQFF. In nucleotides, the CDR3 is TGCAGCGTTGAAGAGTTGACAGGGGGCGAGCAGTTCTTC.

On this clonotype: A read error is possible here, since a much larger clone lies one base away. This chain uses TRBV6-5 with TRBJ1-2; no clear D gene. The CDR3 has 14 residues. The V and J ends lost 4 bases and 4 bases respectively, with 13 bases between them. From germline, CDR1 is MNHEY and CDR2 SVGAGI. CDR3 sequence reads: CASSSRQSCYGYTF. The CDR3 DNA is TGTGCCAGCAGTTCACGGCAGAGCTGCTATGGCTACACCTTC.

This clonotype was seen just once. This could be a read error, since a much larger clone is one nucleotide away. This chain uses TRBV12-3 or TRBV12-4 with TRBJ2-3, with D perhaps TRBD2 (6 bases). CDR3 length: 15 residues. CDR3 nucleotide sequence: TGTGCCAGCAGTTTTAGGGGACTGAACACAGATGCGCAGTATTTT. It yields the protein CASSFRGLNTDAQYF.

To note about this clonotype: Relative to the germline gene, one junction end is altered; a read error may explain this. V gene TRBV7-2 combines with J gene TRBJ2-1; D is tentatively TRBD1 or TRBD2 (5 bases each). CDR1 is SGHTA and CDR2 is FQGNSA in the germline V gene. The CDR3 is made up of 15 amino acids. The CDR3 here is CASSLAHGTYDEQFF. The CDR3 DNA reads TGTGCCAGCAGCTTAGCGCATGGGACCTACGATGAGCAGTTCTTC. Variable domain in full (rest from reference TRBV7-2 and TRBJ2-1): GAGVSQSPSNKVTEKGKDVELRCDPISGHTALYWYRQSLGQGLEFLIYFQGNSAPDKSGLPSDRFSAERTGGSVSTLTIQRTQQEDSAVYLCASSLAHGTYDEQFFGPGTRLTVL.

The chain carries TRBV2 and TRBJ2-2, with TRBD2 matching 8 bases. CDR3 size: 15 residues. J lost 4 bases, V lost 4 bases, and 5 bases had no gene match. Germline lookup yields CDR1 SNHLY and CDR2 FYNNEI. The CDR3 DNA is TGTGCCAGCAGTGGAAGGCTAGCGGGCACCGGGGAGCTGTTTTTT. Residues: CASSGRLAGTGELFF.